This TCR beta chain was sequenced for a study of regulatory T cells in long-lasting Graves disease listed by TCRdb under 2021. Describing the broader study: Newly diagnosed Graves' disease patients had taken antithyroid drugs for less than 3 months. The study took place in China and was registered as a clinical trial. A total of around 35 samples were covered by TCR sequencing, comprising some 13 persistent and 20 newly diagnosed Graves' disease patients. This study used TCR sequencing and RNA sequencing of peripheral blood to compare persistent Graves' disease patients against newly diagnosed Graves' disease patients. Results and caveats for the whole study, not just this receptor: Peripheral blood alone was examined, since thyroid tissue, which constituted the primary lesion, could not be accessed. A larger number of public clonotypes was shared among persistent patients (fewer than 3,000) than among newly diagnosed patients (approximately 1,000). Preferential use of TRBV28, TRBJ1-2 and TRBJ2-5 was observed in persistent disease, whereas TRBV20-1 and TRBJ2-1 were favored in newly diagnosed disease. Lower TCR Shannon entropy and fewer highly expanded clones were observed in persistent Graves' disease patients than in newly diagnosed patients, which suggested clonal expansion. Sequencing and analysis were restricted to the TCR beta chain. The authors noted that the small sample size was a limitation that may lower accuracy.

The library relied on multiplex PCR. Reads for this sample came from an Illumina HiSeq 4000. CDR3 regions were amplified by Arm-PCR with iRepertoire HTBI primers to construct TCR beta libraries. PCR products were gel purified before sequencing. The original pipeline was this. Across samples, around 62 TRBV and 12 to 15 TRBJ segments were identified and used for gene usage analysis of CDR3 amino acid clonotypes. Filtered high-quality paired reads were merged into contigs using COPE and FqMerger. BLAST was used to align contigs to IMGT TRBV, TRBD and TRBJ reference genes, and CDR3 was defined according to IMGT. Any clonotype with a frequency above 0.1% was counted as a highly expanded clone. Shannon entropy was used to measure repertoire diversity, and the Gini coefficient was used to measure V-J evenness. A clonotype was considered public if more than one individual shared it. TCRdb took the public reads, trimmed them with fastp at Q25, ran MiXCR for clone calling and kept in-frame beta chains. When rows share a CDR3 protein, they turn into one entry using the most common DNA and genes. TCRdb's processing, not the authors' own work, is the source of the V and J calls. In this sample the table shows 400,000 to 450,000 distinct CDR3 sequences, roughly 15% of which occur a single time. The top ten hold around a tenth of the sample.

There are 14 amino acids in the CDR3, from cysteine to phenylalanine inclusive. Only the CDR3 DNA stays, 42 bases, in frame from base 1. The germline V gene yields MDHEN for CDR1 and SYDVKM for CDR2. Trimming accounts for 7 bases at V and 1 base at J, while the number of junction bases matched to no gene is 5. The time point label for this specimen denotes: newly diagnosed GD, antithyroid drugs for less than 3 months. For both TCR sequencing and RNA sequencing, RNA was extracted from PBMCs in TRIzol. The diagnosis of Graves' disease followed American Thyroid Association guidelines. Recruitment of patients was carried out at an endocrinology department in Xi'an, China. From each patient, roughly 9 milliliters of peripheral blood was collected into an EDTA anticoagulant tube. Ficoll Paque Plus density gradient separation was used to isolate PBMCs, and no further T cell sorting was performed. RNA quality was checked with an Agilent 2100 Bioanalyzer and agarose gel, and concentration with a NanoDrop 2000.

This clonotype was seen a handful of times. Which antigen it targets is not known. The sample holds no much larger clone one base away, and base qualities are not on file. The same data also went into a second study, on T cells in Graves' hyperthyroidism and ophthalmopathy. As noted in the second study: Stable Graves' hyperthyroidism was defined as the absence of progression to ophthalmopathy over 18 months of follow-up. Hyperthyroidism patients were newly diagnosed, with disease duration under 2 months, and aged 18 to 65 years. The study excluded patients with uncontrolled infections, other autoimmune diseases, pregnancy or lactation. Diagnoses were based on clinical symptoms, serum thyroxine and TRAb, thyroid ultrasound and orbital computed tomography. The first round of RT-PCR for the TCR CDR3 was performed with the HTBI primer set and the Qiagen OneStep RT-PCR kit. Most expanded thyroid clonotypes (frequency above 0.001) were also detected in blood, suggesting blood repertoires may reflect thyroid immune responses. A 13 V-J signature model separated ophthalmopathy from stable hyperthyroidism, with approximately 86% sensitivity and about 81% specificity in cross-validation and 80%/75% in testing. In validation, the model predicted progression to ophthalmopathy with just under 71% sensitivity and around 72% specificity, a median of about six months before onset. To identify TCR V-J signatures that set the groups apart, the researchers used a discovery cohort of roughly 100 patients, made up of 40 to 45 with Graves' ophthalmopathy and around 58 with stable Graves' hyperthyroidism. Whether ophthalmopathy could be predicted prospectively was tested in an independent validation cohort made up of fewer than 20 hyperthyroidism patients plus 17 patients who later progressed to ophthalmopathy. The 100 discovery patients were divided at random into training and test sets in a 7:3 ratio. Thyroid tissue and blood T-cell repertoires from six Graves' hyperthyroidism patients were also compared in the study. After sampling, hyperthyroidism patients received methimazole starting at 30 mg daily, and ophthalmopathy patients received high-dose intravenous methylprednisolone. A second multiplex PCR round built the libraries, followed by size selection and purification. Sequencing of the libraries was done on an Illumina HiSeq2000 using paired-end 100 bp reads. SOAPnuke was used to process the raw data, throwing out any read that contained adapters or uncalled bases, had a mean Phred below 15, or lacked an exact constant-primer or identifier match. High-quality paired reads were merged with COPE v1.2.5, and unique nucleotide sequences were defined as clonotypes. MiTCR v1.1 was used to align clonotypes to the IMGT TRBV, TRBD and TRBJ reference segments. Analysis was restricted to V-J combinations with a frequency above 0.0001, which covered about 99% of repertoires. A TCS score was defined as the ratio of F50 (clonal expansion) to E x V (chaos), with BLOSUM62-based TCRdist applied between CDR3 peptides within each V-J. Welch's t-statistics and random forest reduced around 550 V-J features to roughly 13, which were used in a naive Bayes classifier (R e1071). Sample size was not statistically predetermined, and blinding of investigators to group allocation was not performed. According to the paper, TCR Vbeta CDR3 sequencing was carried out on 120 to 150 peripheral blood samples, which came from approximately 41 ophthalmopathy, approximately 78 hyperthyroidism and approximately 17 progressor patients.

This receptor was obtained from a woman aged 25-40 years with Graves disease. Donor details come from another sample of the same person, matched by shared clones. The V and J genes are TRBV28 and TRBJ2-3; TRBD2 matches 7 bases in the middle. The sequencing used peripheral blood mononuclear cells (PBMCs), collected at new diagnosis, from a patient treated with antithyroid drugs. The nucleotide sequence reads as follows: TGTGCCAGCATTCGCGGGAGCCGCACAGATACGCAGTATTTT. Translated, this gives CASIRGSRTDTQYF.